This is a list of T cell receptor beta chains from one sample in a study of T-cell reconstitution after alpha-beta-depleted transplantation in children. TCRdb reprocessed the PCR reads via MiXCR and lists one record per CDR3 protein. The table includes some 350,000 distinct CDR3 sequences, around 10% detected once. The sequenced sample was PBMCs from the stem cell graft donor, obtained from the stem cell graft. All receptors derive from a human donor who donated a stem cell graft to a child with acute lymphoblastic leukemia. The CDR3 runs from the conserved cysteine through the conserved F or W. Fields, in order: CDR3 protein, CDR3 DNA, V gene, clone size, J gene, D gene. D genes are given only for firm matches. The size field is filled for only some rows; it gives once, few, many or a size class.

cdr3_aa: CASSLLGNIGELFF; cdr3_nt: TGTGCCAGCAGCTTACTGGGTAACATCGGGGAGCTGTTTTTT; v_call: TRBV5-5; clone_size: few; j_call: TRBJ2-2; d_call: .
cdr3_aa: CASSYARSGKETQYF; cdr3_nt: TGTGCCAGCAGCTACGCCCGTAGCGGTAAAGAGACCCAGTACTTC; v_call: TRBV6-2/TRBV6-3; clone_size: few; j_call: TRBJ2-5; d_call: .
cdr3_aa: CASNIRLAGYSDTQYF; cdr3_nt: TGTGCCAGCAACATTCGACTAGCGGGATATTCAGATACGCAGTATTTT; v_call: TRBV12-3/TRBV12-4; clone_size: .; j_call: TRBJ2-3; d_call: TRBD2
cdr3_aa: CASSLAAGALQETQYF; cdr3_nt: TGTGCCAGCAGCTTAGCGGCTGGGGCCCTCCAAGAGACCCAGTACTTC; v_call: TRBV7-9; clone_size: few; j_call: TRBJ2-5; d_call: .
cdr3_aa: CASSLVRGSASYEQYF; cdr3_nt: TGTGCCAGCAGCTTGGTTCGGGGGAGTGCCTCCTACGAGCAGTACTTC; v_call: TRBV7-8; clone_size: .; j_call: TRBJ2-7; d_call: .
cdr3_aa: CASSESPGQGVGNTIYF; cdr3_nt: TGTGCCAGCAGTGAATCTCCGGGACAGGGAGTAGGAAACACCATATATTTT; v_call: TRBV25-1; clone_size: few; j_call: TRBJ1-3; d_call: TRBD1
cdr3_aa: CASSQIGAVGYEQFF; cdr3_nt: TGCGCCAGCAGCCAAATAGGCGCGGTTGGGTATGAGCAGTTCTTC; v_call: TRBV4-1; clone_size: few; j_call: TRBJ2-1; d_call: .
cdr3_aa: CSASSPSGREETQYF; cdr3_nt: TGCAGTGCTAGTAGTCCTAGCGGGAGGGAGGAGACCCAGTACTTC; v_call: TRBV20-1; clone_size: few; j_call: TRBJ2-5; d_call: TRBD2
cdr3_aa: CASSLAVSSGANVLTF; cdr3_nt: TGCGCCAGCAGCTTGGCAGTTAGCTCTGGGGCCAACGTCCTGACTTTC; v_call: TRBV5-1; clone_size: many; j_call: TRBJ2-6; d_call: .
cdr3_aa: CASSWTGEEAALSNQPQHF; cdr3_nt: TGTGCCAGCAGTTGGACAGGGGAGGAAGCGGCGTTAAGCAATCAGCCCCAGCATTTT; v_call: TRBV2; clone_size: once; j_call: TRBJ1-5; d_call: TRBD1
cdr3_aa: CASSLGVALSYEQYF; cdr3_nt: TGTGCCAGCAGCTTAGGTGTAGCGCTTTCCTACGAGCAGTACTTC; v_call: TRBV7-2; clone_size: .; j_call: TRBJ2-7; d_call: .
cdr3_aa: CASSLVGGRTGELFF; cdr3_nt: TGTGCCAGCAGCTTAGTCGGGGGGCGCACCGGGGAGCTGTTTTTT; v_call: TRBV7-2; clone_size: few; j_call: TRBJ2-2; d_call: .
cdr3_aa: CSVRSGFSHEQYF; cdr3_nt: TGCAGTGTTCGCTCGGGATTCTCCCACGAGCAGTACTTC; v_call: TRBV20-1; clone_size: .; j_call: TRBJ2-7; d_call: .
cdr3_aa: CASSPRRGTSGRGADTQYF; cdr3_nt: TGTGCCAGCAGTCCCCGGAGGGGGACTAGCGGGAGGGGTGCAGATACGCAGTATTTT; v_call: TRBV6-1; clone_size: few; j_call: TRBJ2-3; d_call: TRBD2
cdr3_aa: CSVEDWDSGANVLTF; cdr3_nt: TGCAGCGTTGAAGATTGGGACTCTGGGGCCAACGTCCTGACTTTC; v_call: TRBV29-1; clone_size: .; j_call: TRBJ2-6; d_call: .
cdr3_aa: CASSLESWASGGNNEQFF; cdr3_nt: TGTGCCAGCAGCTTAGAGTCGTGGGCTAGCGGGGGGAACAATGAGCAGTTCTTC; v_call: TRBV11-2; clone_size: .; j_call: TRBJ2-1; d_call: TRBD2
cdr3_aa: CASSILNRSPQETQYF; cdr3_nt: TGTGCCAGCAGCATACTAAACAGATCCCCCCAAGAGACCCAGTACTTC; v_call: TRBV7-6; clone_size: .; j_call: TRBJ2-5; d_call: .
cdr3_aa: CASSQRDSRNTEAFF; cdr3_nt: TGCGCCAGCAGCCAACGGGACAGCAGGAACACTGAAGCTTTCTTT; v_call: TRBV5-1; clone_size: few; j_call: TRBJ1-1; d_call: TRBD1
cdr3_aa: CSVERQREGRGEQFF; cdr3_nt: TGCAGCGTTGAAAGGCAGCGGGAGGGCCGGGGGGAGCAGTTCTTC; v_call: TRBV29-1; clone_size: .; j_call: TRBJ2-1; d_call: TRBD2
cdr3_aa: CSEGTGAPYEQYF; cdr3_nt: TGCAGCGAGGGGACAGGGGCTCCCTACGAGCAGTACTTC; v_call: TRBV29-1; clone_size: .; j_call: TRBJ2-7; d_call: TRBD1
cdr3_aa: CASSQDRQSASYEQYF; cdr3_nt: TGCGCCAGCAGCCAAGATCGCCAAAGCGCATCCTACGAGCAGTACTTC; v_call: TRBV4-1; clone_size: few; j_call: TRBJ2-7; d_call: .
cdr3_aa: CASSQGAGRHGYTF; cdr3_nt: TGTGCCAGCAGCCAAGGAGCAGGTCGGCACGGCTACACCTTC; v_call: TRBV3-1; clone_size: few; j_call: TRBJ1-2; d_call: .
cdr3_aa: CASSTGQGGWYQETQYF; cdr3_nt: TGTGCCAGCAGTACCGGACAGGGGGGGTGGTACCAAGAGACCCAGTACTTC; v_call: TRBV12-3/TRBV12-4; clone_size: once; j_call: TRBJ2-5; d_call: TRBD1
cdr3_aa: CASSPPRRDGETQYF; cdr3_nt: TGTGCCAGCAGCCCCCCCCGCAGGGACGGAGAGACCCAGTACTTC; v_call: TRBV21-1; clone_size: few; j_call: TRBJ2-5; d_call: .
cdr3_aa: CASSLAAGASTDTQYF; cdr3_nt: TGTGCCAGCAGCTTGGCGGCTGGGGCTAGCACAGATACGCAGTATTTT; v_call: TRBV5-6; clone_size: many; j_call: TRBJ2-3; d_call: .
cdr3_aa: CASSQDPTEWNSPLHF; cdr3_nt: TGTGCCAGCAGCCAAGATCCCACCGAATGGAATTCACCCCTCCACTTT; v_call: TRBV3-1; clone_size: .; j_call: TRBJ1-6; d_call: .
cdr3_aa: CASSGIRDTEAFF; cdr3_nt: TGTGCCAGCAGTGGTATCCGGGACACTGAAGCTTTCTTT; v_call: TRBV25-1; clone_size: few; j_call: TRBJ1-1; d_call: .
cdr3_aa: CASSGTSGINEQFF; cdr3_nt: TGCGCCAGCAGCGGGACTAGCGGGATCAATGAGCAGTTCTTC; v_call: TRBV5-1; clone_size: .; j_call: TRBJ2-1; d_call: TRBD2
cdr3_aa: CASSQSDRSSGANVLTF; cdr3_nt: TGTGCCAGCAGCCAAAGTGACAGGTCCTCTGGGGCCAACGTCCTGACTTTC; v_call: TRBV4-2; clone_size: .; j_call: TRBJ2-6; d_call: .
cdr3_aa: CASSPVLGNEQFF; cdr3_nt: TGTGCCAGCAGTCCCGTACTAGGTAATGAGCAGTTCTTC; v_call: TRBV27; clone_size: .; j_call: TRBJ2-1; d_call: .
cdr3_aa: CASSSTVAGLGYGYTF; cdr3_nt: TGTGCCAGCAGCTCAACGGTAGCGGGATTAGGCTATGGCTACACCTTC; v_call: TRBV7-9; clone_size: few; j_call: TRBJ1-2; d_call: .
cdr3_aa: CASSQGAGAPYNEQFF; cdr3_nt: TGTGCCAGCAGCCAAGGGGCAGGGGCTCCGTACAATGAGCAGTTCTTC; v_call: TRBV9; clone_size: .; j_call: TRBJ2-1; d_call: .
cdr3_aa: CASSYQGSYGYTF; cdr3_nt: TGTGCCAGCAGCTACCAGGGTTCCTATGGCTACACCTTC; v_call: TRBV5-4; clone_size: .; j_call: TRBJ1-2; d_call: .
cdr3_aa: CASTRGSGNTIYF; cdr3_nt: TGTGCCAGCACCCGGGGCTCTGGAAACACCATATATTTT; v_call: TRBV6-1; clone_size: few; j_call: TRBJ1-3; d_call: .
cdr3_aa: CASSQGLLYEQYF; cdr3_nt: TGCGCCAGCAGCCAAGGACTCCTCTACGAGCAGTACTTC; v_call: TRBV4-3; clone_size: many; j_call: TRBJ2-7; d_call: .